The clone carrying this TCR beta chain was recorded a few times. Its ends do not fully match the called genes, so a read error is possible. This CDR3 is 15 amino acids long. CDR1 DFQATT and CDR2 SNEGSKA come from the germline V gene (reference sequence). The data were taken from a study of regulatory T cells in long-lasting Graves disease. Indicated time point: newly diagnosed GD, antithyroid drugs for less than 3 months. PBMC RNA was the source of the TCR library. Building the TCR beta libraries relied on iRepertoire HTBI primers, and CDR3 regions underwent Arm-PCR. TCRdb re-called the multiplex PCR reads with MiXCR, one entry per CDR3 protein. The data contain 520,000 or so distinct CDR3 sequences, about 12% of them singletons. The same data also went into a second study, on T cells in Graves' hyperthyroidism and ophthalmopathy.

This specimen consisted of peripheral blood mononuclear cells (PBMCs), obtained at new diagnosis, from a patient treated with antithyroid drugs. The receptor comes from a woman in her 30s with Graves disease. This sequence joins TRBV20-1 and TRBJ1-2; 7 nucleotides align to TRBD1. CDR3 sequence: CSARDPRKGANGYAF. CDR3 nucleotides: TGCAGTGCTAGAGATCCCCGGAAGGGGGCGAATGGCTACGCCTTC.